The 28 T cell receptor beta chains in this list originate from one sample, sequenced in a study of blood T cell repertoires in COVID-19. Profiled with immunoSEQ multiplex PCR; TCRdb holds only in-frame clones, not every one. The data contain about 310,000 clones, around 90% of them singletons. The sequenced sample was peripheral blood. The origin of the receptors is a man between 18 and 29 years old with active or convalescent COVID-19.

In its sample, this clone was seen once. The V gene is TRBV13, the J gene TRBJ2-7; 8 nucleotides agree with TRBD2. Per the germline V gene, CDR1 is PRHDT and CDR2 is FYEKMQ (reference sequence). This CDR3 has 21 amino acids. The V segment lost 7 bases and the J segment 1 base; nucleotides outside the gene matches: 27. The CDR3 sequence: CASTGGGCWGSRPYRSYEQYF. The CDR3 DNA sequence: TGTGCCAGCACCGGGGGGGGGTGCTGGGGAAGTAGGCCCTATCGTTCCTACGAGCAGTACTTC.

The chain recombines TRBV7-6 with TRBJ2-2, with D perhaps matching TRBD2 (7 bases). This CDR3 spans 17 amino acids. The V end lost 4 bases, the J end lost 0 bases, and 15 bases lay between the germline ends. Germline V gene lookup returns CDR1 SGHVS and CDR2 FNYEAQ. CDR3 sequence reads: CASSSRGGNTNTGELFF. CDR3 sequence (DNA): TGTGCCAGCAGCTCCCGCGGGGGCAACACGAACACCGGGGAGCTGTTTTTT.

The chain carries TRBV19 and TRBJ2-3; no clear D. The CDR3 length is 15 residues. CDR1 and CDR2 from the germline V gene are LNHDA and SQIVND (reference sequence). Trimming pared 3 bases from V and 2 bases from J, leaving 12 bases between. The CDR3 region has the DNA TGTGCCAGTAGTATGCAGGTATTGGCCACAGATACGCAGTATTTT. Encoded protein: CASSMQVLATDTQYF.

V is TRBV5-1 and J is TRBJ1-1, with a tentative D call TRBD1 (5 bases). CDR1 is SGHRS, CDR2 YFSETQ, per germline. CDR3 length: 15 amino acids. V was trimmed by 6 bases and J by 1 base, leaving 16 bases between them. CDR3: CASTPSGGENTEAFF. As DNA, the CDR3 is TGCGCCAGCACCCCGTCTGGGGGGGAGAACACTGAAGCTTTCTTT.

The chain joins TRBV7-9 to TRBJ1-2; 7 nucleotides line up with TRBD1. The V and J ends lost 5 bases and 0 bases, in that order; junction bases with no gene match: 6. This CDR3 is built from 15 residues. Germline CDR1 reads SEHNR; CDR2 reads FQNEAQ (reference sequence). CDR3 loop: CASSPSTGTNYGYTF. DNA for the CDR3: TGTGCCAGCAGCCCCTCGACAGGGACTAACTATGGCTACACCTTC.

This chain's CDR3 is CASNGDRAYEQYF. Written as DNA, the CDR3 is TGTGCCAGCAACGGAGACAGGGCCTACGAGCAGTACTTC. The chain has TRBV11-2 and TRBJ2-7, with 7 bases identical to TRBD1. The CDR3 loop spans 13 amino acids. V gave up 7 bases and J gave up 2 bases; unmatched junction bases: 5. From germline, CDR1 is SGHAT and CDR2 FQNNGV.

The chain carries TRBV5-5 and TRBJ2-4; 7 bases agree with TRBD1. Germline V gene sequence: CDR1 SGHKS, CDR2 YYEKEE (reference sequence). Trimming took 2 bases from V and 9 from J; bases not matched to a gene: 5. The CDR3 extends over 13 amino acids. CDR3 coding DNA: TGTGCCAGCAGCTTCCAGGGGGTGGGCATTCAGTACTTC. Its translation is CASSFQGVGIQYF.

The CDR3 sequence: CASSETTNEQFF. The CDR3 DNA is TGTGCCAGCAGTGAAACAACGAATGAGCAGTTCTTC. The chain joins TRBV2 to TRBJ2-1; D remains unclear. Trimming pared 2 bases from V and 7 bases from J, leaving 6 bases between. The CDR3 extends over 12 amino acids. Germline CDR1 SNHLY, CDR2 FYNNEI.

The chain has TRBV5-1 and TRBJ2-2; TRBD1 matches 7 bases. Trimming removed 4 bases from V and 6 bases from J; junction bases left unmatched: 12. Germline CDR1 is SGHRS and CDR2 is YFSETQ. The CDR3 has 16 residues. CDR3 in amino acids: CASSRTDRVVAGELFF. CDR3 nucleotides: TGCGCCAGCAGCCGGACAGACAGGGTGGTAGCCGGGGAGCTGTTTTTT.

V usage is TRBV29-1 and J usage is TRBJ2-1; perhaps TRBD1 as D (6 bases). Trimming removed 7 bases from V and 12 bases from J, with 10 bases in between. Germline V gene lookup returns CDR1 SQVTM and CDR2 ANQGSEA. The CDR3 spans 9 residues. Here the CDR3 reads CSAARGQFF. CDR3 DNA: TGCAGCGCTGCCAGGGGGCAGTTCTTC.

The gene calls are TRBV10-3 and TRBJ2-7; 8 positions agree with TRBD1. The CDR3 spans 13 residues. V dropped 10 bases and J dropped 0; count of bases not matched to a gene: 5. Germline CDR1 reads ENHRY; CDR2 reads SYGVKD. This CDR3 reads CANRDRSSYEQYF. CDR3 DNA sequence: TGTGCCAACCGGGACAGGAGCTCCTACGAGCAGTACTTC.

This clone has only a few counts. The chain carries TRBV5-1 and TRBJ2-2, with 7 bases lining up with TRBD2. In germline, CDR1 is SGHRS, CDR2 YFSETQ. The length of the CDR3 is 15 residues. Losses at the gene ends were 4 bases for V and 1 base for J; bases not matched to a gene: 4. The CDR3 here is CASSPLAGNTGELFF. In nucleotides, the CDR3 is TGCGCCAGCAGCCCCTTAGCGGGGAACACCGGGGAGCTGTTTTTT. Using reference TRBV5-1 and TRBJ2-2 for the parts outside the CDR3, the full variable domain is KAGVTQTPRYLIKTRGQQVTLSCSPISGHRSVSWYQQTPGQGLQFLFEYFSETQRNKGNFPGRFSGRQFSNSRSEMNVSTLELGDSALYLCASSPLAGNTGELFFGEGSRLTVL.

The chain couples TRBV4-3 to TRBJ1-2, with 8 bases matching TRBD1. After removal of 0 bases from V and 4 bases from J, the junction contained 7 bases not matched to a gene. The CDR3 extends over 16 amino acids. Germline V gives CDR1 LGHNA, CDR2 YSLEER. The CDR3 DNA is TGCGCCAGCAGCCAAGAAGAGGGGACAGGCGGCTATGGCTACACCTTC. This translates into CASSQEEGTGGYGYTF.

This chain links TRBV6-5 with TRBJ2-7; D unresolved. The V gene lost 6 bases and the J gene lost 2 bases, with 14 bases spanning the gap. The CDR3 extends over 14 amino acids. CDR1 and CDR2 from the germline V gene are MNHEY and SVGAGI. Here the CDR3 DNA reads TGTGCCAGCAGAGTAGGTGCAGGTACCTACGAGCAGTACTTC. Amino acid sequence: CASRVGAGTYEQYF.

The chain couples TRBV14 to TRBJ2-7; 11 nucleotides agree with TRBD2. Unmatched junction bases numbered 5, after V lost 7 bases and J lost 6 bases. Germline assignment: CDR1 SGHDN and CDR2 FVKESK. CDR3 length: 13 residues. In DNA, the CDR3 is TGTGCCAGCAAACTAGCGGGGGACATCGAGCAGTACTTC. This codes for CASKLAGDIEQYF.

The chain has TRBV2 and TRBJ2-6; 13 nucleotides line up with TRBD2. This CDR3 has 21 amino acids. Germline CDR1 and CDR2: SNHLY and FYNNEI. V dropped 4 bases and J dropped 1; count of bases not matched to a gene: 13. CDR3 residues: CASSGGLAGVGLRSGANVLTF. CDR3 nucleotide sequence: TGTGCCAGCAGTGGCGGACTAGCGGGAGTAGGTCTTAGGTCTGGGGCCAACGTCCTGACTTTC.

This sequence joins TRBV7-2 and TRBJ2-1, with TRBD2 identical over 10 bases. This CDR3 is 19 amino acids long. CDR1 SGHTA and CDR2 FQGNSA come from the germline V gene. V gave up 5 bases and J gave up 5 bases; unmatched junction bases: 18. The CDR3 spells CASSPVILAGSRVDNEQFF. The CDR3 DNA reads as TGTGCCAGCAGCCCCGTTATACTAGCGGGGTCCCGGGTCGACAATGAGCAGTTCTTC. Filled out from reference TRBV7-2 and TRBJ2-1, the complete variable domain reads GAGVSQSPSNKVTEKGKDVELRCDPISGHTALYWYRQSLGQGLEFLIYFQGNSAPDKSGLPSDRFSAERTGGSVSTLTIQRTQQEDSAVYLCASSPVILAGSRVDNEQFFGPGTRLTVL.

The chain employs TRBV6-1 and TRBJ2-6; the D gene is possibly TRBD1 (6 bases). The CDR3 covers 19 residues. V was clipped by 1 base and J by 0 bases, with 16 bases between them. Germline CDR1 is MNHNS and CDR2 is SASEGT. The CDR3, as DNA: TGTGCCAGCAGTGAAGATTATGGGGGCTTTAGCTCTGGGGCCAACGTCCTGACTTTC. It yields the protein CASSEDYGGFSSGANVLTF.

The sample holds one count of this clone. V is TRBV28 and J is TRBJ2-7; 7 bases align to TRBD2. V was clipped by 10 bases and J by 6 bases; unmatched bases: 12. Looked up from germline, CDR1 is MDHEN and CDR2 is SYDVKM. The CDR3 extends over 13 amino acids. The CDR3 reads CAMGGGPKREQYF. CDR3 sequence (DNA): TGTGCCATGGGGGGAGGGCCGAAACGCGAGCAGTACTTC.

J is TRBJ1-4 and V is TRBV2; D might be TRBD1 (5 bases). The germline CDR1 and CDR2 sequences are SNHLY and FYNNEI. CDR3 length: 14 residues. The V gene lost 6 bases and the J gene lost 4 bases, with 12 bases spanning the gap. This CDR3 is CASSLGGDNEKLFF. The CDR3 nucleotides read TGTGCCAGCAGCCTTGGGGGGGATAATGAAAAACTGTTTTTT.

The CDR3 DNA reads as TGCGCCAGCAGCCAAGATCTTCCCTCTAGCGGGAGGACGAATGAGCAGTTCTTC. Its protein product is CASSQDLPSSGRTNEQFF. The J gene is TRBJ2-1, the V gene TRBV4-1, with 11 bases fitting TRBD2. The V gene end was trimmed by 0 bases and the J gene end by 7 bases; junction bases not matched to a gene: 11. The CDR3 loop spans 18 amino acids. Germline V gene sequence: CDR1 MGHRA, CDR2 YSYEKL.

The chain employs TRBV5-6 and TRBJ2-6, with a weak D call TRBD1 (6 bases). This CDR3 has 17 amino acids. Per germline, CDR1 SGHDT and CDR2 YYEEEE. The V gene lost 2 bases and the J gene lost 0 bases, with 12 bases spanning the gap. CDR3 loop: CASSFLPQGSGANVLTF. In DNA form, the CDR3 reads TGTGCCAGCAGCTTCCTCCCACAGGGCTCTGGGGCCAACGTCCTGACTTTC.

The rearrangement uses TRBV28 and TRBJ1-2, with D possibly matching TRBD1 (5 bases). V gave up 5 bases and J gave up 7 bases, with 8 bases separating them. This CDR3 contains 11 residues. Germline assignment: CDR1 MDHEN and CDR2 SYDVKM. The CDR3 loop is CASSKDTGYTF. The CDR3 region has the DNA TGTGCCAGCAGTAAGGACACTGGCTACACCTTC.

This clone has only a few counts. This sequence joins TRBV28 and TRBJ1-5; TRBD1 might be the D (6 bases). This CDR3 has 15 amino acids. Between the trimmed V and J ends, which lost 3 bases and 1 base, there was a span of 10 bases. CDR1 is MDHEN, CDR2 SYDVKM, per germline. CDR3 in DNA: TGTGCCAGCAGTTTTGAGGGGGGGAGCAATCAGCCCCAGCATTTT. This gives the protein CASSFEGGSNQPQHF.

V is TRBV10-1 and J is TRBJ2-3; 10 bases align to TRBD2. Germline V lookup: CDR1 WNHNN, CDR2 SYGVQD (reference sequence). V lost 6 bases, J lost 0 bases, and 15 bases stayed unmatched. This CDR3 region has 19 residues. The CDR3 loop reads CASSPGLAGVPDSTDTQYF. Written as DNA, the CDR3 is TGCGCCAGCAGCCCCGGGCTAGCGGGGGTCCCGGATAGCACAGATACGCAGTATTTT.

This rearrangement joins TRBV7-9 to TRBJ2-1, with 10 bases lining up with TRBD1. The CDR3 length is 17 residues. From germline, CDR1 is SEHNR and CDR2 FQNEAQ (reference sequence). J was trimmed by 8 bases and V by 3 bases; bases with no gene match: 13. CDR3 in amino acids: CASSFIPGQGMEDEQFF. CDR3 bases: TGTGCCAGCAGCTTTATACCGGGACAGGGGATGGAGGATGAGCAGTTCTTC.

The rearrangement uses TRBV7-8 and TRBJ1-1; no reliable D call. The CDR3 is 18 residues long. Trimming removed 5 bases from V and 1 base from J, with 23 bases in between. From germline, CDR1 is SGHVS and CDR2 FQNEAQ. Here the CDR3 reads CASSPSVWAPSPNTEAFF. CDR3 sequence (DNA): TGTGCCAGCAGCCCTTCTGTCTGGGCACCCTCCCCGAACACTGAAGCTTTCTTT.

This clone is a singleton in its sample. V is TRBV7-8 and J is TRBJ1-1, with 7 bases fitting TRBD1. CDR1 SGHVS and CDR2 FQNEAQ come from the germline V gene. This CDR3 is built from 13 residues. The V segment lost 2 bases and the J segment 11 bases; nucleotides outside the gene matches: 8. CDR3 nucleotides: TGTGCCAGCAGCTTAAAAGGGGGCGTGCGGGCTTTCTTT. This codes for CASSLKGGVRAFF.